This T cell receptor (beta chain) was identified in a study of control samples from healthy donors and cancer patients. The data were produced by immunoSEQ multiplex PCR, yet TCRdb's version contains in-frame clones alone and is incomplete. The sample has about 130,000 clones, 80% to 95% seen once; the top ten hold 2.5%. This clone was seen a handful of times. The TCR originated in a middle-aged man in good health. Sequenced input: blood.

CDR3 loop: CSASLYQETQYF. The CDR3 nucleotides are TGCAGTGCTAGTCTGTACCAAGAGACCCAGTACTTC. The V call is TRBV20-1, the J call TRBJ2-5; D call uncertain. Trimming stripped 3 bases from V and 0 bases from J, with 5 bases between. Germline values: CDR1 DFQATT, CDR2 SNEGSKA (reference sequence). CDR3 length equals 12 residues.